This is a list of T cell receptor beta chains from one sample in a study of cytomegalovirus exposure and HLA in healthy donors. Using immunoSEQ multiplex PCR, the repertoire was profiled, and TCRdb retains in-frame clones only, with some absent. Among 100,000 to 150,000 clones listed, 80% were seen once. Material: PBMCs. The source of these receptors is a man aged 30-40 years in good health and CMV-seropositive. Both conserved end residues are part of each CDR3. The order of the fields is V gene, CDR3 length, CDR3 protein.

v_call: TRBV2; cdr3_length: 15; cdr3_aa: CASMTLGQGNYGYTF
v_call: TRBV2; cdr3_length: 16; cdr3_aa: CASSLGGARRDSPLHF
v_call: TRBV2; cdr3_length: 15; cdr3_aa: CASSEAVGGDQPQHF
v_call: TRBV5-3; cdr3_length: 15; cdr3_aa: CARSLKWAESYEQYF
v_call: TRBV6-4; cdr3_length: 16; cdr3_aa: CASSDTRDLGDNEQYF
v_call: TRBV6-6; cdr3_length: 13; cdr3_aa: CASSYSRAYEQYF
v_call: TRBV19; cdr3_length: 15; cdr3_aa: CASSMVGGSNQPQHF
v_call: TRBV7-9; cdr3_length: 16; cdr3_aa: CASSLSSGGGTDTQYF
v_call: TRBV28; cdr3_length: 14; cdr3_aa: CASRPGTGEPPLHF
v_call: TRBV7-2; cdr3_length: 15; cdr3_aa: CASSITTGSNQPQHF
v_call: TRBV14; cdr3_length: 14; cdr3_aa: CASSRDRGLDEQFF
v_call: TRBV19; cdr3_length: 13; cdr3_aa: CASGPGSNEKLFF
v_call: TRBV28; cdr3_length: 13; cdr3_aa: CASSFRDYIEQYF
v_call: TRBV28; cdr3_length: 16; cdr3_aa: CASSSPTAATEETQYF
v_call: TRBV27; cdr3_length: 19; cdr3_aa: CASSLARQNLDSYNSPLHF
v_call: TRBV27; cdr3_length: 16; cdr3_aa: CASSSRERTGAYEQYF
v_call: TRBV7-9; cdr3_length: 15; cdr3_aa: CASSLALGDSNGYTF
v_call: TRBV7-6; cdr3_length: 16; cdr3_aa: CASSLGPRGMNTEAFF
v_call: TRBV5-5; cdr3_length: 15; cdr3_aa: CASSLWDRPNQPQHF
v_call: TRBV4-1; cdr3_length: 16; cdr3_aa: CASSQPRDTPPYGYTF
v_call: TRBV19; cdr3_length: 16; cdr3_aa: CASSIVGGVHNSPLHF
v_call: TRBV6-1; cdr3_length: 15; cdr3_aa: CASSEPGQDTDTQYF
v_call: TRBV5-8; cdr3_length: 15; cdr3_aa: CASSLGLAGNNEQFF
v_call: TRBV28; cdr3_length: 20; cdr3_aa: CASSTTGGADEYLKYYEQYF
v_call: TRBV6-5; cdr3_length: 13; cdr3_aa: CASSPTGNYGYTF